This T cell receptor (beta chain) was recorded in a study of blood T cells in healthy people across ages. V dropped 1 base and J dropped 6 bases, with 7 bases sitting between them. Germline lookup yields CDR1 SGHTA and CDR2 FQGNSA. The CDR3 has 13 amino acids. Together with a sample-barcoded 5' primer, a J-beta primer mix was included in a second PCR lasting about 7 to 12 cycles. Via MiXCR, TCRdb re-called the 5' RACE reads, giving one row per CDR3 protein. This sample yields 1.5 million to 2 million distinct CDR3 sequences, of which roughly 30% are seen a single time; roughly 8.2% belongs to the top ten.

The clonotype comes from a woman aged 25 to 45 in good health. The V call is TRBV7-2, the J call TRBJ2-1; D not certain. Sample: blood. DNA for the CDR3: TGTGCCAGCAGCTTAGGAGAAGCCAATGAGCAGTTCTTC. It yields the protein CASSLGEANEQFF.